The next 29 T cell receptor beta chains were all read from a single sample in a study of blood T cell repertoires in COVID-19. The repertoire was sequenced with immunoSEQ multiplex PCR; TCRdb's copy has only in-frame clones and lacks some. The sample lists 200,000 to 250,000 clones, approximately 80% occurring once. The specimen was peripheral blood. The origin of the receptors is a woman older than 75 with COVID-19, enrolled during active disease.

The chain employs TRBV5-1 and TRBJ2-7; 7 bases map to TRBD2. Germline CDR1 reads SGHRS; CDR2 reads YFSETQ. The CDR3 is 15 residues long. Trimming cost V 0 bases and J 2 bases; bases outside gene matches: 5. The CDR3 protein is CASSLGLAATYEQYF. CDR3 coding DNA: TGCGCCAGCAGCTTGGGGCTAGCGGCCACCTACGAGCAGTACTTC. Filled out from reference TRBV5-1 and TRBJ2-7, the complete variable domain reads KAGVTQTPRYLIKTRGQQVTLSCSPISGHRSVSWYQQTPGQGLQFLFEYFSETQRNKGNFPGRFSGRQFSNSRSEMNVSTLELGDSALYLCASSLGLAATYEQYFGPGTRLTVT.

The chain links TRBV10-3 to TRBJ1-1, with D perhaps TRBD1 (5 bases). The CDR3 spans 16 residues. Trimming took 2 bases from V and 3 from J, leaving 16 bases between them. The V gene's germline CDR1 is ENHRY and CDR2 SYGVKD. In nucleotides, the CDR3 is TGTGCCATCAGTGAGGGGAGGGGAGGGGCTTACACTGAAGCTTTCTTT. Encoded protein: CAISEGRGGAYTEAFF.

This chain links TRBV29-1 with TRBJ1-1; D remains unclear. Germline CDR1 and CDR2: SQVTM and ANQGSEA. Trimming removed 6 bases at V and 1 base at J, with 9 bases between. The CDR3 consists of 12 residues. CDR3 amino acids: CSVPGGNTEAFF. The CDR3 DNA reads as TGCAGCGTCCCGGGAGGGAACACTGAAGCTTTCTTT. The variable domain in full, completed from reference TRBV29-1 and TRBJ1-1, reads SAVISQKPSRDICQRGTSLTIQCQVDSQVTMMFWYRQQPGQSLTLIATANQGSEATYESGFVIDKFPISRPNLTFSTLTVSNMSPEDSSIYLCSVPGGNTEAFFGQGTRLTVV.

The sample holds one count of this clone. The chain carries TRBV24-1 and TRBJ2-2; 8 nucleotides line up with TRBD1. This CDR3 region has 16 residues. Germline V gene data show CDR1 as KGHDR and CDR2 as SFDVKD. V lost 7 bases, J lost 3 bases, and 9 bases stayed unmatched. The CDR3, as DNA: TGTGCCACCAGCTCCACAGACAGGGGTTACACCGGGGAGCTGTTTTTT. Amino acids: CATSSTDRGYTGELFF.

This chain links TRBV7-9 with TRBJ1-2; D is uncertain. CDR3 length equals 12 residues. Germline CDR1 and CDR2: SEHNR and FQNEAQ (reference sequence). Trimming stripped 2 bases from V and 6 bases from J, with 7 bases between. Here the CDR3 reads CASSLRGNGYTF. In DNA form, the CDR3 reads TGTGCCAGCAGCTTAAGAGGGAATGGCTACACCTTC.

The chain is built from TRBV7-9 and TRBJ1-3; unclear D gene. This CDR3 has 14 amino acids. Per the germline V gene, CDR1 is SEHNR and CDR2 is FQNEAQ (reference sequence). V dropped 8 bases and J dropped 0 bases, with 11 bases sitting between them. CDR3 DNA sequence: TGTGCCAGCCTCCGAGGCAGCTCTGGAAACACCATATATTTT. Amino acids: CASLRGSSGNTIYF.

The chain carries TRBV4-1 and TRBJ1-2; no clear D. The length of the CDR3 is 15 residues. With 0 bases removed from V and 4 bases from J, the gap between germline ends came to 12 bases. Germline V lookup: CDR1 MGHRA, CDR2 YSYEKL. The CDR3 here is CASSQERLARYGYTF. The DNA for the CDR3 is TGCGCCAGCAGCCAAGAAAGACTTGCGCGCTATGGCTACACCTTC.

The V call is TRBV18, the J call TRBJ1-5; maybe TRBD1 (6 bases). The V end lost 5 bases, the J end lost 4 bases, and 18 bases lay between the germline ends. This CDR3 spans 16 amino acids. The V gene's germline CDR1 is KGHSH and CDR2 LQKENI. CDR3 residues: CASSTRALDRNQPQHF. The CDR3 DNA reads as TGTGCCAGCTCAACTAGAGCTCTGGACAGAAATCAGCCCCAGCATTTT.

This clone was detected a few times. The rearrangement uses TRBV6-6 and TRBJ1-2; no definite D call. The CDR3 loop spans 13 amino acids. Trimming removed 7 bases at V and 1 base at J, with 10 bases between. Per the germline V gene, CDR1 is MNHNY and CDR2 is SVGAGI (reference sequence). CDR3 sequence (DNA): TGTGCCAGCACCCCCGGGGTTAACTATGGCTACACCTTC. Protein product: CASTPGVNYGYTF.

The genes are TRBV12-3 or TRBV12-4 and TRBJ1-2; 9 bases fit TRBD1. J gave up 6 bases and V 1 base, and 0 bases lay outside the gene matches. CDR3 length: 13 amino acids. The CDR3 reads CASSLGTGDGYTF. The CDR3 DNA reads TGTGCCAGCAGTTTAGGGACAGGGGATGGCTACACCTTC.

V and J are TRBV10-3 and TRBJ2-3; 10 bases are a match to TRBD2. The germline gives CDR1 ENHRY, CDR2 SYGVKD. Germline trimming cut 9 bases from V and 0 bases from J; bases unmatched to any gene: 9. This CDR3 contains 16 residues. The CDR3 DNA reads as TGTGCCATTTGGAGCGGGAGGGCCTCTAGCACAGATACGCAGTATTTT. Translating it yields CAIWSGRASSTDTQYF.

This chain uses TRBV2 with TRBJ2-7; D is ambiguous. The CDR3 totals 15 residues. From germline, CDR1 is SNHLY and CDR2 FYNNEI. Trimming removed 0 bases from V and 0 bases from J, with 9 bases in between. CDR3 in amino acids: CASSEARGDSYEQYF. The CDR3 DNA sequence: TGTGCCAGCAGTGAAGCGCGTGGTGACTCCTACGAGCAGTACTTC.

The chain carries TRBV5-1 and TRBJ2-1; 9 positions agree with TRBD2. J gave up 9 bases and V 4 bases, and 14 bases lay outside the gene matches. Germline lookup yields CDR1 SGHRS and CDR2 YFSETQ. This CDR3 spans 16 amino acids. The DNA for the CDR3 is TGCGCCAGCAGCCGGGGCGGCGGGGGGGCTGATGGTGAGCAGTTCTTC. Translating it yields CASSRGGGGADGEQFF.

V gene TRBV29-1 combines with J gene TRBJ1-4; 9 bases match TRBD1. CDR1 is SQVTM, CDR2 ANQGSEA, per germline. With V trimmed by 7 bases and J by 7 bases, 7 bases remained unmatched. The CDR3 length is 13 residues. This CDR3 reads CSGYRGQGEKLFF. For the CDR3, the DNA is TGCAGCGGGTACAGGGGGCAGGGTGAAAAACTGTTTTTT.

The rearrangement uses TRBV7-8 and TRBJ1-6; perhaps TRBD1 as D (6 bases). This CDR3 has 14 amino acids. The V and J ends lost 8 bases and 6 bases respectively, with 14 bases between them. Per germline, CDR1 SGHVS and CDR2 FQNEAQ. The CDR3 coding sequence is TGTGCCAGCTCCCACAGGGTTACTAATTCACCCCTCCACTTT. Translated, it gives CASSHRVTNSPLHF.

This rearrangement joins TRBV6-2 or TRBV6-3 to TRBJ1-5, with 8 bases aligning to TRBD1. CDR3 size: 14 residues. V shed 5 bases and J 7 bases; nucleotides not matched to a gene: 7. Germline V gene lookup returns CDR1 MNHEY and CDR2 SVGEGT. The CDR3 reads CASSQNTGGQPQHF. CDR3 in DNA: TGTGCCAGCAGTCAAAACACAGGGGGGCAGCCCCAGCATTTT.

The chain is built from TRBV6-6 and TRBJ2-7, with no clear D. CDR1 MNHNY and CDR2 SVGAGI come from the germline V gene (reference sequence). This CDR3 spans 15 amino acids. V shed 6 bases and J shed 0 bases, with 15 bases lying between them. The CDR3 nucleotides read TGTGCCAGCAGGTTGAGAGCCTCGAGCTCCTACGAGCAGTACTTC. Encoded protein: CASRLRASSSYEQYF.

The chain joins TRBV7-8 to TRBJ1-6; perhaps TRBD1 as D (5 bases). Germline assignment: CDR1 SGHVS and CDR2 FQNEAQ. Trimming removed 1 base from V and 7 bases from J, with 11 bases in between. The CDR3 covers 15 residues. CDR3 sequence reads: CASSLGGGENSPLHF. The CDR3 bases are TGTGCCAGCAGCTTAGGGGGCGGGGAGAATTCACCCCTCCACTTT.

A single count supports this clone. As DNA, the CDR3 is TGTGCCAGCAGCCAAGATCAGGGGTTCCAAGAGACCCAGTACTTC. This encodes CASSQDQGFQETQYF. V and J are TRBV4-2 and TRBJ2-5; D possibly corresponds to TRBD1 (6 bases). Trimming took off 0 bases at V and 1 base at J, with 9 bases between the two ends. Germline assignment: CDR1 LGHNA and CDR2 YNFKEQ. This CDR3 comprises 15 residues.

The chain recombines TRBV5-6 with TRBJ2-3, with 7 bases that match TRBD2. Germline CDR1 and CDR2: SGHDT and YYEEEE. Trimming cost V 4 bases and J 4 bases; bases outside gene matches: 9. This CDR3 region has 15 residues. This chain's CDR3 is CASSPWDYYSDTQYF. The DNA of the CDR3 is TGTGCCAGCAGCCCGTGGGACTACTATTCAGATACGCAGTATTTT. Variable domain in full (rest from reference TRBV5-6 and TRBJ2-3): DAGVTQSPTHLIKTRGQQVTLRCSPKSGHDTVSWYQQALGQGPQFIFQYYEEEERQRGNFPDRFSGHQFPNYSSELNVNALLLGDSALYLCASSPWDYYSDTQYFGPGTRLTVL.

In this sample, this clone turned up a few times. The chain couples TRBV2 to TRBJ1-1; D unclear. The V gene lost 6 bases and the J gene lost 3 bases, with 5 bases spanning the gap. The germline gives CDR1 SNHLY, CDR2 FYNNEI. The CDR3 sequence is 11 residues long. CDR3 sequence reads: CASRRDTEAFF. DNA for the CDR3: TGTGCCAGCAGGAGGGACACTGAAGCTTTCTTT.

This clone has a handful of counts. The chain employs TRBV18 and TRBJ1-2; TRBD1 might be the D (5 bases). The CDR3 consists of 13 residues. From germline, CDR1 is KGHSH and CDR2 LQKENI. V dropped 3 bases and J dropped 7 bases, with 12 bases sitting between them. CDR3 sequence: CASSPVSGPGYTF. CDR3 sequence (DNA): TGTGCCAGCTCACCGGTTTCAGGGCCTGGCTACACCTTC.

The V and J genes are TRBV5-4 and TRBJ2-3; 9 bases line up with TRBD2. CDR3 length equals 17 residues. Trimming cost V 0 bases and J 4 bases; bases outside gene matches: 9. Germline values: CDR1 SGHNT, CDR2 YYREEE (reference sequence). CDR3 coding DNA: TGTGCCAGCAGCTTGGTAGCGGGAGCCTTAGGCGCAGATACGCAGTATTTT. It is translated as CASSLVAGALGADTQYF.

The sample holds one count of this clone. The CDR3 DNA follows: TGTGCCAGCAGCTTACGGGGTATGGGCTCCTACGAGCAGTACTTC. Translated, it gives CASSLRGMGSYEQYF. V usage is TRBV7-8 and J usage is TRBJ2-7; D might be TRBD2 (5 bases). Trimming stripped 2 bases from V and 0 bases from J, with 11 bases between. The CDR3 extends over 15 amino acids. CDR1 SGHVS and CDR2 FQNEAQ come from the germline V gene. Variable domain in full (rest from reference TRBV7-8 and TRBJ2-7): GAGVSQSPRYKVAKRGQDVALRCDPISGHVSLFWYQQALGQGPEFLTYFQNEAQLDKSGLPSDRFFAERPEGSVSTLKIQRTQQEDSAVYLCASSLRGMGSYEQYFGPGTRLTVT.

The genes are TRBV28 and TRBJ1-5; 7 bases line up with TRBD1. Per the germline V gene, CDR1 is MDHEN and CDR2 is SYDVKM. The CDR3 length is 14 residues. The V and J ends lost 6 bases and 2 bases, in that order; junction bases with no gene match: 4. CDR3 nucleotides: TGTGCCAGCAGAATAGGGGGCGGCAATCAGCCCCAGCATTTT. As protein: CASRIGGGNQPQHF.

The V gene is TRBV9, the J gene TRBJ1-1; D uncertain. V was cut by 3 bases and J by 2 bases, with 8 bases left in between. The CDR3 sequence is 13 residues long. Germline V lookup: CDR1 SGDLS, CDR2 YYNGEE. The CDR3 DNA sequence: TGTGCCAGCAGCGCGACGGGTAACACTGAAGCTTTCTTT. Amino acids: CASSATGNTEAFF.

The J gene is TRBJ1-1, the V gene TRBV19; D ambiguous. Germline assignment: CDR1 LNHDA and CDR2 SQIVND (reference sequence). The CDR3 sequence is 13 residues long. Trimming cost V 7 bases and J 1 base, with 10 bases left between them. CDR3 region: CASTGRGNTEAFF. The CDR3 DNA is TGTGCCAGTACCGGACGGGGGAACACTGAAGCTTTCTTT. The entire variable domain, with the rest obtained from reference TRBV19 and TRBJ1-1, is as follows: DGGITQSPKYLFRKEGQNVTLSCEQNLNHDAMYWYRQDPGQGLRLIYYSQIVNDFQKGDIAEGYSVSREKKESFPLTVTSAQKNPTAFYLCASTGRGNTEAFFGQGTRLTVV.

The chain links TRBV7-9 to TRBJ1-3, with D uncertain. Trimming stripped 5 bases from V and 2 bases from J, with 16 bases between. The CDR3 totals 16 residues. The germline CDR1 and CDR2 sequences are SEHNR and FQNEAQ (reference sequence). CDR3 nucleotide sequence: TGTGCCAGCAGCCTACAGCTCCCTGCTCCTGGAAACACCATATATTTT. Translating it yields CASSLQLPAPGNTIYF.

This chain connects TRBV7-9 to TRBJ1-4, with D maybe TRBD1 (5 bases). This CDR3 comprises 15 residues. Trimming removed 6 bases from V and 7 bases from J, with 18 bases in between. Germline V lookup: CDR1 SEHNR, CDR2 FQNEAQ (reference sequence). The CDR3 DNA follows: TGTGCCAGCAGTACTTCCGGGGGTATGACTGAAAAACTGTTTTTT. Encoded protein: CASSTSGGMTEKLFF.